This T cell receptor beta chain was found in a study of cytomegalovirus exposure and HLA in healthy donors. Overall study findings and caveats: A later analysis linked a missense DCLRE1C variant to TCR beta V- and J-gene trimming. In an earlier analysis, about 87% or about 30%: the productive usage of most TCR beta V segments. Donors were assumed by presence/absence analyses to have roughly uniform sequencing depth.

Trimming cost V 1 base and J 1 base, with 5 bases left between them. The length of the CDR3 is 14 residues. Germline values: CDR1 SGHNT, CDR2 YYREEE (reference sequence). Nominally healthy donors were sampled, though unrecorded immune exposures were likely. With regard to this clone: Its antigen is not known.

In the PCR, 60 Vbeta and 13 Jbeta primers were used. The protocol was immunoSEQ multiplex PCR, while the TCRdb copy is restricted to in-frame clones and leaves out a portion. The table shows some 200,000 clones, with around 85% occurring only once. Input material: PBMCs. The receptor was derived from a man aged 35 to 55 in good health and CMV-seropositive. The genes are TRBV5-4 and TRBJ2-2, with D hard to call. CDR3 nucleotides: TGTGCCAGCAGCTTGCCCGGGAACACCGGGGAGCTGTTTTTT. Translation: CASSLPGNTGELFF.